Presented here are 5 T cell receptor beta chains from one specimen sequenced in a study of blood T cell repertoires in COVID-19. Clones were sequenced by immunoSEQ multiplex PCR, and TCRdb holds only the in-frame ones, with some missing. In the table there are a few hundred thousand clones, roughly 88% of which are singletons. What was sequenced was peripheral blood. The receptor set was obtained from a man aged 18 to 29 with active or convalescent COVID-19.

The chain joins TRBV7-2 to TRBJ1-1; possibly TRBD1 for D (5 bases). This CDR3 contains 11 residues. Germline lookup yields CDR1 SGHTA and CDR2 FQGNSA. V was cut by 5 bases and J by 12 bases, with 13 bases left in between. This CDR3 is CASSGDREPFF. CDR3 DNA: TGTGCCAGCAGCGGAGACAGAGAGCCTTTCTTT.

This chain joins TRBV2 and TRBJ2-1, with TRBD1 identical over 9 bases. This CDR3 has 15 amino acids. Per the germline V gene, CDR1 is SNHLY and CDR2 is FYNNEI. With V trimmed by 6 bases and J by 9 bases, 12 bases remained unmatched. The DNA of the CDR3 is TGTGCCAGCAGCCCCCGGGACAGGGTTAGGGGTGAGCAGTTCTTC. Protein: CASSPRDRVRGEQFF.

This CDR3 is CASSETGALYQPQHF. The CDR3 bases are TGTGCCAGCAGCGAAACAGGGGCCCTGTATCAGCCCCAGCATTTT. The V and J genes are TRBV9 and TRBJ1-5; 7 bases are a match to TRBD1. Germline CDR1 is SGDLS and CDR2 is YYNGEE. V gave up 3 bases and J gave up 5 bases; unmatched junction bases: 8. The CDR3 extends over 15 amino acids. Variable domain in full (rest from reference TRBV9 and TRBJ1-5): DSGVTQTPKHLITATGQRVTLRCSPRSGDLSVYWYQQSLDQGLQFLIQYYNGEERAKGNILERFSAQQFPDLHSELNLSSLELGDSALYFCASSETGALYQPQHFGDGTRLSIL.

This rearrangement joins TRBV4-1 to TRBJ1-2, with D possibly TRBD1 on 5 matching bases. The CDR3 is 13 amino acids. The ends were cut back, 4 bases at V and 6 bases at J, with 12 bases in the middle. Germline CDR1 is MGHRA and CDR2 is YSYEKL. The CDR3 DNA is TGCGCCAGCAGCCCGGCAGGGAGGGATGGCTACACCTTC. As protein: CASSPAGRDGYTF.

J is TRBJ1-5 and V is TRBV11-2, with no clear D. The CDR3 covers 13 residues. Germline values: CDR1 SGHAT, CDR2 FQNNGV. Trimming cost V 2 bases and J 6 bases, with 8 bases left between them. CDR3 coding DNA: TGTGCCAGCAGCTTAACCCCAGTTCAGCCCCAGCATTTT. Translated, it gives CASSLTPVQPQHF.